These 21 T cell receptor beta chains share one sample of origin, sequenced in a study of shared clonotypes between healthy human individuals. Using immunoSEQ multiplex PCR, the repertoire was profiled, and TCRdb retains in-frame clones only, with some absent. The sample carries over 1.4 million clones, 96% recorded once. The sample was naive CD4+ T cells sorted from blood. Subset indicated: CD45RA+ positively selected. The receptors originated from a man aged 25 to 40 in good health.

The chain carries TRBV9 and TRBJ1-5; TRBD1 matches at 10 bases. Germline V CDR1 and CDR2: SGDLS, YYNGEE. V was pared by 2 bases and J by 5 bases, with 1 base of the junction left unmatched. This CDR3 region has 14 residues. As DNA, the CDR3 is TGTGCCAGCAGCGTCGGGACAGGGGATCAGCCCCAGCATTTT. Translated, it gives CASSVGTGDQPQHF.

The chain recombines TRBV10-3 with TRBJ2-2; D gene uncertain. With 8 bases removed from V and 5 bases from J, the gap between germline ends came to 3 bases. This CDR3 comprises 10 residues. CDR1 and CDR2 from the germline V gene are ENHRY and SYGVKD. The CDR3 region is CAIWTGELFF. The CDR3 DNA sequence: TGTGCCATCTGGACCGGGGAGCTGTTTTTT.

The chain links TRBV18 to TRBJ2-2; 9 bases are a match to TRBD1. After removal of 5 bases from V and 7 bases from J, the junction contained 14 bases not matched to a gene. The CDR3 consists of 17 residues. Germline-derived CDR1 and CDR2 are KGHSH and LQKENI. This CDR3 is CASSSLQGAPSSGELFF. The CDR3 DNA reads TGTGCCAGCTCAAGCCTACAGGGGGCTCCATCGAGCGGGGAGCTGTTTTTT.

The chain has TRBV4-2 and TRBJ2-7; D remains ambiguous. The V end lost 5 bases, the J end lost 5 bases, and 7 bases lay between the germline ends. The germline V gene has CDR1 LGHNA and CDR2 YNFKEQ. CDR3 size: 11 residues. The CDR3 nucleotides read TGTGCCAGCAGCTACAACAACGAGCAGTACTTC. It yields the protein CASSYNNEQYF.

This clone has only one observation. CDR3 in DNA: TGCAGCGTTGATGGGACAGGGGGCGCTGGGGCCAACGTCCTGACTTTC. It yields the protein CSVDGTGGAGANVLTF. V usage is TRBV29-1 and J usage is TRBJ2-6; 12 bases agree with TRBD1. The germline gives CDR1 SQVTM, CDR2 ANQGSEA. The length of the CDR3 is 16 residues. Trimming at V came to 3 bases and at J to 2 bases, leaving 2 bases not matched to a gene.

V is TRBV7-9 and J is TRBJ2-3; D not resolved. V shed 6 bases and J shed 2 bases, with 18 bases lying between them. This CDR3 has 16 amino acids. In germline, CDR1 is SEHNR, CDR2 FQNEAQ (reference sequence). In DNA form, the CDR3 reads TGTGCCAGCAGTCCTCAACTATCCCGTAACACAGATACGCAGTATTTT. Its protein product is CASSPQLSRNTDTQYF.

The chain uses TRBV29-1 and TRBJ1-1; D not certain. CDR3 length: 15 residues. Between the trimmed V and J ends, which lost 5 bases and 5 bases, there was a span of 21 bases. Germline assignment: CDR1 SQVTM and CDR2 ANQGSEA. CDR3 bases: TGCAGCGTTTTGTCCAGGCTTAGGTACCGTACTGAAGCTTTCTTT. Translated: CSVLSRLRYRTEAFF.

As regards this clone: The sample holds other DNA sequences that translate to the same CDR3. V is TRBV7-3 and J is TRBJ2-2; no clear D. This CDR3 comprises 14 residues. Germline values: CDR1 SGHTA, CDR2 FQGTGA. V dropped 1 base and J dropped 1 base, with 4 bases sitting between them. The CDR3 bases are TGTGCCAGCAGCTTAAGTGTGAACACCGGGGAGCTGTTTTTT. This encodes CASSLSVNTGELFF.

J is TRBJ1-4 and V is TRBV28; D perhaps matches TRBD1 (6 bases). The CDR3 extends over 15 amino acids. V lost 0 bases to trimming and J lost 8 bases, with 13 bases between them. Germline CDR1 and CDR2: MDHEN and SYDVKM. The CDR3 loop is CASSLWESGGEKLFF. The CDR3 nucleotides are TGTGCCAGCAGTTTATGGGAATCGGGGGGCGAAAAACTGTTTTTT.

A note on this clone: A read error may account for a junction end that differs from germline. This chain joins TRBV7-9 and TRBJ1-5, with a tentative D call TRBD1 (5 bases). The CDR3 runs 12 residues. Germline CDR1 is SEHNR and CDR2 is FQNEAQ (reference sequence). As DNA, the CDR3 is TGTGCCAGCAGCCTCCATACAGGCCCCTTCCTTTTT. It encodes CASSLHTGPFLF. Filled out from reference TRBV7-9 and TRBJ1-5, the complete variable domain reads DTGVSQNPRHKITKRGQNVTFRCDPISEHNRLYWYRQTLGQGPEFLTYFQNEAQLEKSRLLSDRFSAERPKGSFSTLEIQRTEQGDSAMYLCASSLHTGPFLFGDGTRLSIL.

This chain connects TRBV5-1 to TRBJ2-5; TRBD2 aligns across 9 bases. With V trimmed by 7 bases and J by 3 bases, 13 bases remained unmatched. Germline V CDR1 and CDR2: SGHRS, YFSETQ. This CDR3 is 16 amino acids long. CDR3 nucleotides: TGCGCCAGCGGTATTGGGTTAGCGGGAGCGGAAGAGACCCAGTACTTC. This codes for CASGIGLAGAEETQYF.

This chain uses TRBV29-1 with TRBJ2-3; no clear D gene. V lost 8 bases, J lost 0 bases, and 18 bases lay in between. Germline assignment: CDR1 SQVTM and CDR2 ANQGSEA. The CDR3 extends over 15 amino acids. The CDR3 protein is CSYLPYVVSTDTQYF. Written as DNA, the CDR3 is TGCAGCTACCTCCCGTACGTAGTTAGCACAGATACGCAGTATTTT.

This chain links TRBV18 with TRBJ2-7; a weak D match, TRBD1 (6 bases). The germline V gene encodes CDR1 KGHSH and CDR2 LQKENI. The CDR3 totals 14 residues. V was cut by 4 bases and J by 2 bases, with 12 bases left in between. The CDR3 DNA sequence: TGTGCCAGCTCACGTAAGACAGGTACCTACGAGCAGTACTTC. It codes for CASSRKTGTYEQYF.

The chain carries TRBV5-4 and TRBJ1-4; no definite D call. Germline V CDR1 and CDR2: SGHNT, YYREEE (reference sequence). With 1 base removed from V and 4 bases from J, the gap between germline ends came to 17 bases. This CDR3 is built from 17 residues. CDR3 nucleotides: TGTGCCAGCAGCTTGTGGGGAACCCAAGGGATTAATGAAAAACTGTTTTTT. Amino acids: CASSLWGTQGINEKLFF.

This clone was detected a few times. The rearrangement joins TRBV5-1 to TRBJ2-1, with TRBD2 identical over 14 bases. CDR3 length: 18 residues. Germline V CDR1 and CDR2: SGHRS, YFSETQ. Losses at the gene ends were 3 bases for V and 4 bases for J; bases not matched to a gene: 9. Here the CDR3 reads CASSWAGLAGVAYNEQFF. The DNA for the CDR3 is TGCGCCAGCAGCTGGGCGGGACTAGCGGGAGTCGCGTACAATGAGCAGTTCTTC.

About this clone: The sample has other DNA sequences that encode this CDR3 too. The chain links TRBV7-3 to TRBJ2-1; D is possibly TRBD1 (6 bases). The CDR3 length is 14 residues. CDR1 SGHTA and CDR2 FQGTGA come from the germline V gene. V was shortened by 5 bases and J by 1 base, with 9 bases between the two germline ends. In nucleotides, the CDR3 is TGTGCCAGCAGCCCAGGACAGTCCTACAATGAGCAGTTCTTC. Translated, it gives CASSPGQSYNEQFF.

The chain combines TRBV7-6 with TRBJ2-2, with D possibly matching TRBD2 (6 bases). This CDR3 is 16 amino acids long. Trimming removed 3 bases at V and 1 base at J, with 12 bases between. CDR1 is SGHVS, CDR2 FNYEAQ, per germline. CDR3 protein: CASSFRLVGNTGELFF. In DNA, the CDR3 is TGTGCCAGCAGCTTTAGACTAGTCGGGAACACCGGGGAGCTGTTTTTT.

The chain joins TRBV7-2 to TRBJ1-5, with D unclear. The germline V and J ends were trimmed by 4 bases and 9 bases, with 19 bases remaining between them. The CDR3 contains 15 residues. Germline CDR1 SGHTA, CDR2 FQGNSA. CDR3 sequence: CASSSYSGPQRPQHF. DNA for the CDR3: TGTGCCAGCAGCTCTTACTCCGGACCTCAACGGCCCCAGCATTTT.

The chain carries TRBV30 and TRBJ1-4, with D unclear. V dropped 3 bases and J dropped 8 bases, with 13 bases sitting between them. Germline V gives CDR1 GTSNPN, CDR2 SVGIG (reference sequence). The CDR3 covers 13 residues. The CDR3 spells CAWSDLLPEKLFF. The CDR3 DNA reads TGTGCCTGGAGCGACCTTCTCCCCGAAAAACTGTTTTTT. Full variable domain (rest looked up from reference TRBV30 and TRBJ1-4): SQTIHQWPATLVQPVGSPLSLECTVEGTSNPNLYWYRQAAGRGLQLLFYSVGIGQISSEVPQNLSASRPQDRQFILSSKKLLLSDSGFYLCAWSDLLPEKLFFGSGTQLSVL.

The chain carries TRBV21-1 and TRBJ2-1; the D call in the table, TRBD2, was not verified against the DNA. TRBV21-1 is given as a pseudogene. The CDR3 loop spans 14 amino acids. CDR3 region: CASSKVLGYNEQFF. As DNA, the CDR3 is TGTGCCAGCAGCAAAGTCCTCGGTTACAATGAGCAGTTCTTC.

J is TRBJ1-2 and V is TRBV25-1; 7 bases map to TRBD1. J was trimmed by 4 bases and V by 3 bases; bases with no gene match: 8. The germline gives CDR1 MGHDK, CDR2 SYGVNS. The CDR3 covers 15 residues. CDR3 sequence: CASSDAATGVYGYTF. The CDR3 DNA follows: TGTGCCAGCAGTGATGCCGCTACAGGGGTCTATGGCTACACCTTC.